This T cell receptor beta chain comes out of a study of CD4 T cells in relation to SARS-CoV-2 and coronaviruses. The data were produced by immunoSEQ multiplex PCR, yet TCRdb's version contains in-frame clones alone and is incomplete. The data contain 15,000 to 20,000 clones, about four fifths of them singletons. Comment on this clone: The antigen is not known.

The V and J ends lost 7 bases and 1 base, in that order; junction bases with no gene match: 6. The CDR3 totals 17 residues. CDR1 and CDR2 (germline): SGHTA, FQGTGA. The unexposed donors gave CD4+ T cells in about 2011-2019, prior to COVID-19. After roughly ten days of culture, CD4+ T cells were isolated. The sequence was collected from a human donor in good health. Material for sequencing was CD4+ T cells from PBMCs, cultured in vitro. The V and J genes are TRBV7-3 and TRBJ2-6; TRBD2 agrees at 11 bases. The DNA of the CDR3 is TGTGCCAGCACCCCAGGACTAGCGGGTTCTGGGGCCAACGTCCTGACTTTC. As protein: CASTPGLAGSGANVLTF. The full variable domain, its missing parts supplied by reference TRBV7-3 and TRBJ2-6, is GAGVSQTPSNKVTEKGKYVELRCDPISGHTALYWYRQSLGQGPEFLIYFQGTGAADDSGLPNDRFFAVRPEGSVSTLKIQRTERGDSAVYLCASTPGLAGSGANVLTFGAGSRLTVL.